This T cell receptor (beta chain) was sequenced in a study of quantifying T cell responses using KT2 cells. Study details: RNA was reverse transcribed with TCR alpha and beta constant-region primers.

Germline V lookup: CDR1 GTSNPN, CDR2 SVGIG (reference sequence). The CDR3 covers 13 residues. The V end lost 2 bases, the J end lost 0 bases, and 7 bases lay between the germline ends. A single-stranded UMI oligo with SP2 sequence was ligated to cDNA 3' ends. First-round PCR used 4 cycles and beta primers RC1.1 and RC1.2 covering TRBC1 and TRBC2. TCRdb analysed the UMI-ligation and nested PCR reads with MiXCR anew, one entry per CDR3 protein. The repertoire has 25,000 to 35,000 distinct CDR3 sequences, approximately 10% of them found once; the top ten carry approximately 8.7%. This clonotype has more than one count but fewer than ten. The antigen remains unidentified. Study conclusions and caveats: Even the lowest spike-in, about one KT2 cell per 100,000 PBMC, yielded detectable KT2 sequences.

V usage is TRBV30 and J usage is TRBJ2-5; no definite D call. The source is a human donor. The material sequenced was PBMCs spiked with cells of the T cell clone KT2. CDR3 in amino acids: CAWSKGNQETQYF. CDR3 DNA: TGTGCCTGGAGTAAGGGCAACCAAGAGACCCAGTACTTC.